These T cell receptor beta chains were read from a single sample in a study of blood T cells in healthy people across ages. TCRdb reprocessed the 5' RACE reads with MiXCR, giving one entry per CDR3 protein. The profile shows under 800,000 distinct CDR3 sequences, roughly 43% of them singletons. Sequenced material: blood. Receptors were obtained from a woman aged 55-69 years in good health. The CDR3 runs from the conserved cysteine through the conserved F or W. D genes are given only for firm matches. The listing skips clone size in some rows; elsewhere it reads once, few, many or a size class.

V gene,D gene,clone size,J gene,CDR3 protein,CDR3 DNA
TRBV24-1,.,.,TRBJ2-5,CATSEPPDRSGETQYF,TGTGCCACCAGTGAACCCCCTGACAGGTCGGGAGAGACCCAGTACTTC
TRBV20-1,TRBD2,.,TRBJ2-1,CSAIPGRNNNEQFF,TGCAGTGCTATTCCCGGGAGGAATAACAATGAGCAGTTCTTC
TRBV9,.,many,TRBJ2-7,CASSVEQGAYEQYF,TGTGCCAGCAGCGTAGAACAGGGTGCATACGAGCAGTACTTC
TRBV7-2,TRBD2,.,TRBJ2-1,CASSRGSGMTNEQFF,TGTGCCAGCAGCCGAGGGAGCGGGATGACCAATGAGCAGTTCTTC
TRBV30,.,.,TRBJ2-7,CAWSTGRYEQYF,TGTGCCTGGAGTACAGGGCGCTACGAGCAGTACTTC
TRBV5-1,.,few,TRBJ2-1,CASSLVAGNEQFF,TGCGCCAGCAGCTTGGTTGCGGGCAATGAGCAGTTCTTC
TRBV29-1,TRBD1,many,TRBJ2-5,CSVQDRGGETQYF,TGCAGCGTTCAAGACAGGGGAGGAGAGACCCAGTACTTC
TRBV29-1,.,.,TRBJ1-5,CSVRQANQPQHF,TGCAGCGTTCGGCAAGCAAATCAGCCCCAGCATTTT
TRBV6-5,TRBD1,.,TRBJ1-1,CASSPGDRENTEAFF,TGTGCCAGCAGTCCAGGGGACAGGGAGAACACTGAAGCTTTCTTT
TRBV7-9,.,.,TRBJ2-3,CASSVTRPTDTQYF,TGTGCCAGCAGCGTTACTCGTCCCACAGATACGCAGTATTTT
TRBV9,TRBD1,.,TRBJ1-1,CASSVDNRGLTEAFF,TGTGCCAGCAGCGTAGATAACAGGGGGCTTACTGAAGCTTTCTTT
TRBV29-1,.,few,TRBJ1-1,CSVERGKNTEAFF,TGCAGCGTTGAGAGGGGCAAGAACACTGAAGCTTTCTTT
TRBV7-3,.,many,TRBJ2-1,CASSYRGAGQYNEQFF,TGTGCCAGCAGCTACAGGGGAGCGGGGCAGTACAATGAGCAGTTCTTC
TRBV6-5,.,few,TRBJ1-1,CASSALLGGAFF,TGTGCCAGCAGCGCCCTACTGGGAGGCGCTTTCTTT
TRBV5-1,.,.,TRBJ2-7,CASSQRGSSLASYF,TGCGCCAGCAGCCAGAGGGGATCGTCGCTAGCTTCGTACTTC
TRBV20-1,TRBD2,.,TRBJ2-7,CSAMLSGRAYEQYF,TGCAGTGCTATGCTCAGCGGGAGGGCCTACGAGCAGTACTTC
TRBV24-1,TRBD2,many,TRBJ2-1,CATRGASGSYNEQFF,TGTGCCACCAGGGGAGCTAGCGGCTCCTACAATGAGCAGTTCTTC
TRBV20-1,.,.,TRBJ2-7,CSANGPGPRSSSYEQYF,TGCAGTGCTAATGGACCGGGACCCAGATCCTCCTCCTACGAGCAGTACTTC
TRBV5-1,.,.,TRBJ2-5,CASSFRDGNQETQYF,TGCGCCAGCAGCTTCCGGGATGGGAACCAAGAGACCCAGTACTTC
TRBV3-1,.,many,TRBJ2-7,CASSYGQGSYEQYF,TGTGCCAGCAGTTACGGGCAGGGTTCCTACGAGCAGTACTTC
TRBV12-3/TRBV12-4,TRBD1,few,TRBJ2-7,CASRPGQGTSYEQYF,TGTGCCAGCAGACCGGGACAGGGGACATCCTACGAGCAGTACTTC
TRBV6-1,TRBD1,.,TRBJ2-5,CASIPRGLETQYF,TGTGCCAGCATTCCCAGGGGGCTGGAGACCCAGTACTTC
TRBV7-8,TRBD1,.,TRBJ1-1,CAGRTGEDTEAFF,TGTGCCGGACGGACAGGGGAGGACACTGAAGCTTTCTTT
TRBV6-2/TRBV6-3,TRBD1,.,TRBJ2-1,CASSYLASWDSTYNEQFF,TGTGCCAGCAGTTACTTAGCCTCCTGGGACAGCACCTACAATGAGCAGTTCTTC
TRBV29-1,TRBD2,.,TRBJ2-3,CSVFRTSGGSDTQYF,TGCAGCGTCTTCCGGACTAGCGGGGGTTCAGATACGCAGTATTTT
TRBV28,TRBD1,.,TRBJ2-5,CASDGQGQETQYF,TGTGCCAGCGATGGACAGGGCCAAGAGACCCAGTACTTC
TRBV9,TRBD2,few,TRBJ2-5,CASSVVGGGAQETQYF,TGTGCCAGCAGCGTAGTTGGCGGGGGGGCGCAAGAGACCCAGTACTTC
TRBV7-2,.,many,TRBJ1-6,CASSLGNLNSPLHF,TGTGCCAGCAGCTTAGGGAATCTTAATTCACCCCTCCACTTT
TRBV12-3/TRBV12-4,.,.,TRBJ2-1,CATTLGGASYNEQFF,TGTGCCACCACCCTTGGGGGAGCTAGCTACAATGAGCAGTTCTTC
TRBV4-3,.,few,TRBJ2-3,CASSQESGSTDTQYF,TGCGCCAGCAGCCAAGAGTCGGGGTCCACAGATACGCAGTATTTT
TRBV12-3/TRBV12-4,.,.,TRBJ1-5,CASRGSSNQPQHF,TGTGCCAGCAGGGGGTCTAGCAATCAGCCCCAGCATTTT
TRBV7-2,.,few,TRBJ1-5,CASSSDDPPQHF,TGTGCCAGCAGCTCTGATGATCCGCCCCAGCATTTT
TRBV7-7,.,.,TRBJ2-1,CASSAGPGNEQFF,TGTGCTAGCAGCGCAGGACCCGGCAATGAGCAGTTCTTC
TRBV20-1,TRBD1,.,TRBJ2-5,CSARELRGLGETQYF,TGCAGTGCTAGGGAATTAAGGGGGCTAGGAGAGACCCAGTACTTC
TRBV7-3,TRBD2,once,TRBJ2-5,CASSLGPSGGGNEQYF,TGTGCCAGCAGCTTAGGGCCTAGCGGGGGGGGTAATGAGCAGTACTTC
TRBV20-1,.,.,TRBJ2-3,CSATNPGMADTQYF,TGCAGTGCTACCAACCCTGGGATGGCAGATACGCAGTATTTT
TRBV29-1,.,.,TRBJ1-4,CSVVSSLNEKLFF,TGCAGCGTTGTCAGCAGTCTCAATGAAAAACTGTTTTTT
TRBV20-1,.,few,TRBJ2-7,CSAREVISYEQYF,TGCAGTGCTAGAGAAGTCATCTCCTACGAGCAGTACTTC
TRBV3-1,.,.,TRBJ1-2,CASSFLEELGYTF,TGTGCCAGCAGCTTCCTGGAGGAATTGGGCTACACCTTC
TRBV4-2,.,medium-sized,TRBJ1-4,CATSDLGEKLFF,TGTGCCACCTCGGACCTTGGGGAAAAACTGTTTTTT
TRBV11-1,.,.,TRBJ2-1,CASSSREFSYNEQFF,TGTGCCAGCAGCTCTCGGGAGTTCTCCTACAATGAGCAGTTCTTC
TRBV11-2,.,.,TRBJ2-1,CASSQDLAGFRGQFF,TGTGCCAGCAGCCAAGATCTCGCCGGGTTTAGGGGGCAGTTCTTC
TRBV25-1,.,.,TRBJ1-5,CASSGSGNQPQHF,TGTGCCAGCTCGGGGTCTGGCAATCAGCCCCAGCATTTT
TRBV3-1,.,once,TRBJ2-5,CASSQVPATNEQYF,TGTGCCAGCAGCCAAGTGCCAGCGACCAATGAGCAGTACTTC
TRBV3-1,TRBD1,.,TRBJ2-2,CASSAGTGNTGELFF,TGTGCCAGCAGCGCCGGGACAGGGAACACCGGGGAGCTGTTTTTT
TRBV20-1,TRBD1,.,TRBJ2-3,CSASSGTGGTDTQYF,TGCAGTGCTTCATCCGGGACAGGGGGCACAGATACGCAGTATTTT
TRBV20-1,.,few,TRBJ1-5,CSAGGNPQHF,TGCAGTGCCGGGGGTAACCCCCAGCATTTT
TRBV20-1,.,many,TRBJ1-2,CSARGRSYGYTF,TGCAGTGCTAGAGGCAGATCCTATGGCTACACCTTC
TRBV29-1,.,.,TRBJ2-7,CSVRAGNEQYF,TGCAGCGTGAGGGCTGGGAACGAGCAGTACTTC
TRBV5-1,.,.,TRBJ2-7,CASGVGISTGEQYF,TGCGCCAGCGGGGTCGGGATCTCAACGGGCGAGCAGTACTTC
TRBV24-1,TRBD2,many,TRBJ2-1,CATSLGGRTINEQFF,TGTGCCACCAGTCTCGGCGGGAGGACGATTAATGAGCAGTTCTTC
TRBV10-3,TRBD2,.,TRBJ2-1,CAISTDQSGGAYNEQFF,TGTGCCATCAGCACGGACCAGAGCGGGGGGGCCTACAATGAGCAGTTCTTC
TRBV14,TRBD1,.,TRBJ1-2,CASSLQGVGGYTF,TGTGCCAGCAGCCTACAGGGGGTAGGAGGCTACACCTTC